This is a list of T cell receptor beta chains from one sample in a study of T cells in localized non-small cell lung cancer. Measured with immunoSEQ multiplex PCR; TCRdb has only the in-frame clones, and not every one. Of roughly 48,000 clones detected, 60% to 85% appear once; the ten largest clones hold around 17%. Sequenced here: peripheral blood, sampled before any cancer treatment. The receptors come from a man aged 40-75 years with stage I squamous cell lung carcinoma. CDR3s include the opening cysteine and the closing phenylalanine or tryptophan. Fields, in order: V gene, CDR3 protein.

V gene: TRBV28; CDR3 protein: CASSGTADTQYF
V gene: TRBV5-1; CDR3 protein: CASSRDSSTDTQYF
V gene: TRBV28; CDR3 protein: CASCEGPIYEQYF
V gene: TRBV19; CDR3 protein: CASSIVFGQGAGGANVLTF
V gene: TRBV6-1; CDR3 protein: CASSATTGQETQYF
V gene: TRBV7-2; CDR3 protein: CASSLISGNTIYF
V gene: TRBV28; CDR3 protein: CASKTGYNSPLHF
V gene: TRBV6-1; CDR3 protein: CASSDRGRGDGYTF
V gene: TRBV19; CDR3 protein: CASSIGGETQYF
V gene: TRBV7-3; CDR3 protein: CASSPVGGGDEQYF
V gene: TRBV28; CDR3 protein: CASGLAGGFGELFF
V gene: TRBV28; CDR3 protein: CASRPSGAPPYF
V gene: TRBV10-3; CDR3 protein: CAISESTGRNYGYTF
V gene: TRBV7-6; CDR3 protein: CASSPKETQYF
V gene: TRBV7-6; CDR3 protein: CASSLEAGSSYEQYF
V gene: TRBV5-6; CDR3 protein: CASSGRRVNTEAFF
V gene: TRBV9; CDR3 protein: CASSEGLAGAYEQYF
V gene: TRBV6-1; CDR3 protein: CASSPSPEDGGLQYF
V gene: TRBV29-1; CDR3 protein: CSVEPGPNEQFF
V gene: TRBV5-5; CDR3 protein: CASSLAWTSTYEQYF
V gene: TRBV11-1; CDR3 protein: CASSFSGRDAFF
V gene: TRBV2; CDR3 protein: CASCWGRETQYF
V gene: TRBV6-6; CDR3 protein: CASSWDSYEQYF
V gene: TRBV7-7; CDR3 protein: CASSLERYNEQFF
V gene: TRBV6-5; CDR3 protein: CASTNRAVGTEAFF
V gene: TRBV10-3; CDR3 protein: CATGTATSPLHF
V gene: TRBV5-1; CDR3 protein: CASSQPHSPQAFF
V gene: TRBV19; CDR3 protein: CASTDGGGLHQPQHF
V gene: TRBV18; CDR3 protein: CASSPPSTRQAGNTIYF
V gene: TRBV5-1; CDR3 protein: CASRGPSGGSVDTQYF
V gene: TRBV5-1; CDR3 protein: CASSIRLAGSTDTQYF
V gene: TRBV10-3; CDR3 protein: CAISESGPTWTQYF
V gene: TRBV19; CDR3 protein: CASTGTGGGRNQPQHF
V gene: TRBV4-1; CDR3 protein: CASSQGGNNQPQHF
V gene: TRBV18; CDR3 protein: CASSQLTGESYGYTF